Shown below are 26 T cell receptor beta chains from a single sample sequenced in a study of T cell repertoires in cytomegalovirus infection. These receptors lack a known antigen. Using its own MiXCR run on the reads, TCRdb lists one record per CDR3 protein. Seen here are around 430,000 distinct CDR3 sequences, under 55% observed once, and the top ten hold around 45%. The sample here was cultured PBMCs, taken from culture after CMV antigen stimulation. The origin of the receptors is a human donor in good health (CMV status not recorded). Some clones in this sample may be carry-over from other donors' samples.

This chain connects TRBV6-6 to TRBJ2-4, with 7 bases that match TRBD1. The CDR3 is 15 residues long. From germline, CDR1 is MNHNY and CDR2 SVGAGI (reference sequence). J was trimmed by 3 bases and V by 4 bases; bases with no gene match: 6. This CDR3 is CASSSAGGDKNIQYF. The CDR3, as DNA: TGTGCCAGCAGTTCAGCAGGGGGTGACAAAAACATTCAGTACTTC.

This clonotype was detected once. The V call is TRBV12-3 or TRBV12-4, the J call TRBJ2-1, with 9 bases aligning to TRBD2. J lost 9 bases, V lost 1 base, and 4 bases had no gene match. The length of the CDR3 is 14 residues. For the CDR3, the DNA is TGTGCCAGCAGTTTAGGGGGACTAGCATCTGAGCAGTTCTTC. Translation: CASSLGGLASEQFF.

This clonotype was detected a few times. This chain joins TRBV7-9 and TRBJ1-3; 10 bases align to TRBD1. CDR3 size: 15 residues. CDR1 is SEHNR, CDR2 FQNEAQ, per germline (reference sequence). The V gene end was trimmed by 6 bases and the J gene end by 4 bases; junction bases not matched to a gene: 6. CDR3 in amino acids: CASSRGTGAGNTIYF. In DNA, the CDR3 is TGTGCCAGCAGTCGAGGGACAGGGGCCGGAAACACCATATATTTT.

The V and J genes are TRBV6-7 and TRBJ1-5, with TRBD1 identical over 10 bases. TRBV6-7 is identified as an open reading frame with a role that is uncertain. There are 15 residues in the CDR3. V lost 6 bases and J lost 1; bases outside the gene matches: 3. CDR3 in amino acids: CASRDRGLSNQPQHF. In nucleotides, the CDR3 is TGTGCCAGCAGGGACAGGGGGTTGAGCAATCAGCCCCAGCATTTT.

The gene calls are TRBV19 and TRBJ2-7; 8 bases align to TRBD1. V lost 5 bases, J lost 4 bases, and 10 bases stayed unmatched. The CDR3 spans 15 residues. CDR1 and CDR2 (germline): LNHDA, SQIVND (reference sequence). CDR3: CASSFRWTGRYEQYF. CDR3 bases: TGTGCCAGTAGTTTTAGGTGGACAGGGAGGTACGAGCAGTACTTC.

This clonotype was seen a few times. This chain links TRBV20-1 with TRBJ1-2; D unresolved. Germline-derived CDR1 and CDR2 are DFQATT and SNEGSKA (reference sequence). The CDR3 runs to 13 residues. The V end lost 0 bases, the J end lost 4 bases, and 9 bases lay between the germline ends. CDR3 sequence (DNA): TGCAGTGCTAGAGAGGGGAGTGGCTATGGCTACACCTTC. Translation: CSAREGSGYGYTF.

The chain carries TRBV4-1 and TRBJ1-3; D gene unclear. This CDR3 comprises 14 residues. Trimming pared 1 base from V and 3 bases from J, leaving 7 bases between. The germline V gene has CDR1 MGHRA and CDR2 YSYEKL. This CDR3 reads CASSQGWGGNTIYF. The CDR3 DNA follows: TGCGCCAGCAGCCAAGGGTGGGGTGGAAACACCATATATTTT.

The J gene is TRBJ1-1, the V gene TRBV4-1; 8 bases agree with TRBD1. CDR1 MGHRA and CDR2 YSYEKL come from the germline V gene. This CDR3 contains 17 residues. The V segment lost 2 bases and the J segment 6 bases; nucleotides outside the gene matches: 14. The DNA for the CDR3 is TGCGCCAGCAGCCAAAGAGAACCCAGGGGGCAATCCGCTGAAGCTTTCTTT. Its translation is CASSQREPRGQSAEAFF.

This clonotype was observed once. CDR3 sequence (DNA): TGTGCCAGCAGCTCCTTGGGACCTAGCGGGGGGCAGTACTTC. Its translation: CASSSLGPSGGQYF. V and J are TRBV7-9 and TRBJ2-7, with 10 bases fitting TRBD2. The CDR3 sequence is 14 residues long. Unmatched junction bases numbered 9, after V lost 4 bases and J lost 9 bases. Germline V CDR1 and CDR2: SEHNR, FQNEAQ (reference sequence).

V gene TRBV7-2 combines with J gene TRBJ2-1; no clear D gene. This CDR3 is 15 amino acids long. The V end lost 3 bases, the J end lost 4 bases, and 13 bases lay between the germline ends. The V gene's germline CDR1 is SGHTA and CDR2 FQGNSA. Written as DNA, the CDR3 is TGTGCCAGCAGCTTCAAGGGTGGACCTTACAATGAGCAGTTCTTC. Its protein is CASSFKGGPYNEQFF. The full variable domain, completed using reference TRBV7-2 and TRBJ2-1, is GAGVSQSPSNKVTEKGKDVELRCDPISGHTALYWYRQSLGQGLEFLIYFQGNSAPDKSGLPSDRFSAERTGGSVSTLTIQRTQQEDSAVYLCASSFKGGPYNEQFFGPGTRLTVL.

The chain carries TRBV5-4 and TRBJ2-4; maybe TRBD2 (5 bases). The CDR3 is 17 residues long. Trimming cost V 0 bases and J 5 bases, with 18 bases left between them. CDR1 and CDR2 (germline): SGHNT, YYREEE (reference sequence). The CDR3 DNA follows: TGTGCCAGCAGCTTGGGCGCTGTTGGGAGCGGACAAAACATTCAGTACTTC. Translating it yields CASSLGAVGSGQNIQYF. The variable domain in full, completed from reference TRBV5-4 and TRBJ2-4, reads ETGVTQSPTHLIKTRGQQVTLRCSSQSGHNTVSWYQQALGQGPQFIFQYYREEENGRGNFPPRFSGLQFPNYSSELNVNALELDDSALYLCASSLGAVGSGQNIQYFGAGTRLSVL.

The V call is TRBV4-2, the J call TRBJ2-6, with 8 bases fitting TRBD2. CDR1 and CDR2 from the germline V gene are LGHNA and YNFKEQ. Trimming at V came to 0 bases and at J to 4 bases, leaving 5 bases not matched to a gene. The CDR3 is 17 residues long. In nucleotides, the CDR3 is TGTGCCAGCAGCCAAGATCGGGAGGGGCCCGGGGCCAACGTCCTGACTTTC. Its translation is CASSQDREGPGANVLTF.

The chain joins TRBV6-1 to TRBJ2-3; D is perhaps TRBD2 (5 bases). The V gene lost 5 bases and the J gene lost 2 bases, with 11 bases spanning the gap. The CDR3 spans 14 residues. CDR1 MNHNS and CDR2 SASEGT come from the germline V gene. The CDR3 loop reads CASSSGLHTDTQYF. DNA for the CDR3: TGTGCCAGCAGTAGCGGACTGCACACAGATACGCAGTATTTT.

The chain combines TRBV30 with TRBJ2-7, with D possibly TRBD2 on 5 matching bases. V shed 2 bases and J shed 0 bases, with 14 bases lying between them. This CDR3 is 15 amino acids long. Germline V gives CDR1 GTSNPN, CDR2 SVGIG (reference sequence). DNA for the CDR3: TGTGCCTGGAGTCAAAGCGGAGCGCCCTCCTACGAGCAGTACTTC. Protein sequence: CAWSQSGAPSYEQYF.

This clonotype was counted a few times. The V call is TRBV7-8, the J call TRBJ2-5; 10 bases line up with TRBD2. Germline CDR1 is SGHVS and CDR2 is FQNEAQ. Trimming cost V 5 bases and J 2 bases; bases outside gene matches: 17. The CDR3 sequence is 19 residues long. The CDR3 region has the DNA TGTGCCAGCAGCACCCCGACTAGCGGGTCGTGGGTCGAGCAAGAGACCCAGTACTTC. This sequence encodes CASSTPTSGSWVEQETQYF.

The chain couples TRBV6-1 to TRBJ2-5, with unresolved D. Trimming left V 6 bases short and J 5 bases short, with 16 bases between. Germline V CDR1 and CDR2: MNHNS, SASEGT. The CDR3 is 14 residues long. The CDR3 DNA sequence: TGTGCCAGCAGCCAGGTCGGTGGGTCTGAGACCCAGTACTTC. Amino acids: CASSQVGGSETQYF.

This clonotype has more than one count but fewer than ten. The chain links TRBV27 to TRBJ2-1; perhaps TRBD2 as D (5 bases). Trimming took 6 bases from V and 8 from J, leaving 26 bases between them. The CDR3 is 17 residues long. Germline assignment: CDR1 MNHEY and CDR2 SMNVEV (reference sequence). This CDR3 reads CASRTTPRSLAVDEQFF. The CDR3 nucleotides read TGTGCCAGCAGGACTACTCCGAGGTCGCTCGCGGTGGATGAGCAGTTCTTC.

The rearrangement joins TRBV12-3 or TRBV12-4 to TRBJ1-1; 11 positions match TRBD1. This CDR3 spans 16 amino acids. V trimming: 4 bases; J trimming: 0 bases; junction bases outside the gene matches: 4. The CDR3 sequence is CASSSGDRGLNTEAFF. The CDR3 bases are TGTGCCAGCAGTTCCGGGGACAGGGGGTTGAACACTGAAGCTTTCTTT.

Written as DNA, the CDR3 is TGTGCCAGCAGCCCCGGGGAATACAATGAGCAGTTCTTC. This codes for CASSPGEYNEQFF. The chain uses TRBV6-1 and TRBJ2-1; TRBD2 might be the D (5 bases). This CDR3 spans 13 amino acids. V was pared by 6 bases and J by 4 bases, with 10 bases between. Germline CDR1 reads MNHNS; CDR2 reads SASEGT.

The rearrangement uses TRBV9 and TRBJ2-3; 7 bases align to TRBD1. Germline CDR1 is SGDLS and CDR2 is YYNGEE. CDR3 length: 15 residues. V lost 4 bases and J lost 5; bases outside the gene matches: 10. Written as DNA, the CDR3 is TGTGCCAGCAGCCTTGACAGGGTCAAGCGAGATACGCAGTATTTT. Protein sequence: CASSLDRVKRDTQYF. Supplemented by reference TRBV9 and TRBJ2-3, the full variable domain reads DSGVTQTPKHLITATGQRVTLRCSPRSGDLSVYWYQQSLDQGLQFLIQYYNGEERAKGNILERFSAQQFPDLHSELNLSSLELGDSALYFCASSLDRVKRDTQYFGPGTRLTVL.

The CDR3 loop is CATSDGGELFF. The DNA for the CDR3 is TGTGCCACCAGCGATGGCGGGGAGCTGTTTTTT. The rearrangement joins TRBV24-1 to TRBJ2-2; D remains ambiguous. With 7 bases removed from V and 7 bases from J, the gap between germline ends came to 6 bases. The germline gives CDR1 KGHDR, CDR2 SFDVKD. This CDR3 is built from 11 residues.

The V call is TRBV2, the J call TRBJ2-7, with 9 bases that match TRBD2. Germline V gives CDR1 SNHLY, CDR2 FYNNEI. There are 15 residues in the CDR3. V was pared by 3 bases and J by 5 bases, with 8 bases of the junction left unmatched. CDR3: CASSDRREGPDEQYF. The DNA of the CDR3 is TGTGCCAGCAGTGATCGGCGGGAGGGCCCCGACGAGCAGTACTTC.

This clonotype was observed a handful of times. The genes are TRBV7-2 and TRBJ1-6; possible D gene TRBD1, 6 bases. Trimming removed 4 bases from V and 8 bases from J, with 9 bases in between. Germline V lookup: CDR1 SGHTA, CDR2 FQGNSA. The CDR3 is 13 residues long. The CDR3 DNA is TGTGCCAGCAGCTACAGGGAGGATTCACCCCTCCACTTT. This translates into CASSYREDSPLHF.

This rearrangement joins TRBV7-2 to TRBJ2-1; TRBD1 is a possible D gene (6 bases). CDR1 SGHTA and CDR2 FQGNSA come from the germline V gene. Deletions cut 6 bases from V and 7 bases from J, with 19 bases between. The CDR3 runs to 15 residues. This chain's CDR3 is CASRQTGTNGNEQFF. The CDR3 DNA is TGTGCCAGCAGGCAAACCGGGACAAATGGGAATGAGCAGTTCTTC.

The chain recombines TRBV19 with TRBJ1-1; the match to TRBD1 covers 9 bases. Germline V gives CDR1 LNHDA, CDR2 SQIVND (reference sequence). This CDR3 is 19 amino acids long. Trimming took 5 bases from V and 1 from J; bases not matched to a gene: 17. CDR3 residues: CASSPDRGSIGSGNTEAFF. In DNA, the CDR3 is TGTGCCAGTAGTCCGGACAGGGGATCTATCGGGAGTGGGAACACTGAAGCTTTCTTT.

Many counts were recorded for this clonotype. This sequence joins TRBV7-2 and TRBJ2-3; 9 nucleotides agree with TRBD1. Looked up from germline, CDR1 is SGHTA and CDR2 is FQGNSA. The CDR3 has 14 residues. V was pared by 4 bases and J by 3 bases, with 2 bases of the junction left unmatched. CDR3 sequence reads: CASSSQGATDTQYF. The CDR3 DNA is TGTGCCAGCAGCTCACAGGGGGCAACAGATACGCAGTATTTT.